A selection of T cell receptor beta chains follows, all from one sample in a study of post-analysis software for immune sequencing data. MiXCR, applied by TCRdb to the PCR reads, yields one record per CDR3 protein. The table lists roughly 540,000 distinct CDR3 sequences, about a third of them singletons. The specimen sequenced was blood. Every receptor here comes from a girl under 18 with multiple sclerosis. The CDR3 runs from the conserved cysteine through the conserved F or W.

cdr3_length v_call cdr3_aa
17 TRBV7-3 CASSLTSRGGLYNEQFF
16 TRBV9 CASSGVAGTPYNEQFF
15 TRBV20-1 CSARDPRGTDNEQFF
15 TRBV27 CASSFGTGGLDTQYF
16 TRBV18 CASSSDRGAFGNEQFF
16 TRBV7-9 CASSFIPGQGSYEQYF
18 TRBV11-2 CASSLNRLGSSYNSPLHF
13 TRBV4-1 CASNGLTNSPLHF
16 TRBV2 CATKGGLAGITDTQYF
14 TRBV20-1 CSARDRRTGGGYTF
14 TRBV7-3 CASSLQGGDYGYTF
15 TRBV12-3/TRBV12-4 CASSFNLIRMNGYTF
13 TRBV7-3 CASSLGQNTETFF
15 TRBV7-3 CASSSTSGRRSEQFF
13 TRBV4-2 CASSQEGGGQAFF
16 TRBV7-2 CASSLKSAGDPGTQYF
15 TRBV5-1 CASSFDRADQETQYF
15 TRBV6-6 CASSTQENSNQPQHF
12 TRBV10-3 CAISGTANEAFF
11 TRBV12-3/TRBV12-4 CASSRGHEQYF
15 TRBV20-1 CSAKDGGSRRSPLHF
19 TRBV4-1 CASSQDLGSASGSSDTQYF
13 TRBV29-1 CSAALRPIETQYF
13 TRBV18 CASSPSGDLMQYF
14 TRBV12-3/TRBV12-4 CASSLFLGTGELFF
16 TRBV20-1 CSARNRGGGADTEAFF
16 TRBV6-1 CASSELSTQGGATQYF
15 TRBV20-1 CSAQRTSGGADEQFF
14 TRBV5-1 CASSLDRADTEAFF
18 TRBV21-1 CASSKPTEVGAYNSPLHF
14 TRBV10-3 CAISLDRTQETQYF
14 TRBV7-9 CASSFGQSYYGYTF
19 TRBV5-1 CASSWVSAGGWSSYNEQFF
13 TRBV5-6 CASSRPMNTEAFF
12 TRBV12-3/TRBV12-4 CASRGPVNEQFF
14 TRBV12-3/TRBV12-4 CASSLGSRDSPLHF
15 TRBV6-5 CASSRGTRVYARQYF
14 TRBV5-1 CASSLQGGANVLTF
14 TRBV7-9 CASSLEGRGSPLHF
16 TRBV18 CASSPIRQGRRGEQFF
16 TRBV7-9 CASSLARDRGENEQFF
12 TRBV6-6 CASSPLEGKAFF
14 TRBV5-1 CASSLGDRGNEQFF
13 TRBV2 CASRAAGIDIQYF